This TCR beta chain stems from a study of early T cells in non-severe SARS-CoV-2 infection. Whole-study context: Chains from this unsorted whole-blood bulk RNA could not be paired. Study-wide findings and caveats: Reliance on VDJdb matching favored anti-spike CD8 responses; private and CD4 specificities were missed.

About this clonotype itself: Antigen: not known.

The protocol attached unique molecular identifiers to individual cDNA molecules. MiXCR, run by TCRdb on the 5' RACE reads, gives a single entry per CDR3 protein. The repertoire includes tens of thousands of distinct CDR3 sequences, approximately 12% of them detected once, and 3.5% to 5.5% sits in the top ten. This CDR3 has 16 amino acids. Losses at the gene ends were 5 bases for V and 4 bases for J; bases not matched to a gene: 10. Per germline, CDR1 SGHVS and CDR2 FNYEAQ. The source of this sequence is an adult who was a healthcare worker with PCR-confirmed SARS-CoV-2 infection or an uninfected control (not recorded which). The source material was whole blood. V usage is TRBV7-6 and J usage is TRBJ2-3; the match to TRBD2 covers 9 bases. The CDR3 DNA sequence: TGTGCCAGCAGCCTCCTTGGCGGGGGGGCCCCAGATACGCAGTATTTT. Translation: CASSLLGGGAPDTQYF.